This entry features one T cell receptor beta chain sequence. This entry comes from a study of control samples from healthy donors and cancer patients. Trimming at V came to 3 bases and at J to 4 bases, leaving 5 bases not matched to a gene. CDR3 length equals 15 residues. CDR1 is SGHRS and CDR2 is YFSETQ in the germline V gene. Repertoires were generated with immunoSEQ multiplex PCR, while TCRdb's copy carries only in-frame clones and drops some. The sample shows about 150,000 clones, 88% of them seen only once. The J gene is TRBJ2-2, the V gene TRBV5-1; TRBD1 matches 8 bases. The sequence came from a man between 18 and 35 years old in good health. Material for sequencing was blood. CDR3 amino acids: CASSSGGAGTGELFF. The CDR3 nucleotides are TGCGCCAGCAGCTCAGGGGGCGCGGGCACCGGGGAGCTGTTTTTT.